The source of this TCR beta chain is a study of control samples from healthy donors and cancer patients. Libraries were prepared by immunoSEQ multiplex PCR; TCRdb keeps only in-frame clonotypes and omits some of them. The data show over 120,000 clones, approximately 91% seen once. This clone has a single count. One junction end does not reproduce the germline sequence, and a read error may be involved. Germline-derived CDR1 and CDR2 are LGHDT and YNNKEL (reference sequence). This CDR3 contains 13 residues. This clonotype was sampled from a man aged 30 to 45 in good health. The V call is TRBV3-1 (or the pseudogene TRBV3-2), the J call TRBJ2-7; 10 nucleotides align to TRBD2. The sequenced sample was blood. CDR3 nucleotides: TGTGCCAGCAGCCATCAGACCACTAGCGGGGTCAACTTC. Translated: CASSHQTTSGVNF.